Below are 29 T cell receptor beta chains sequenced from a single sample in a study of blood T cell repertoires in COVID-19. Assay used: immunoSEQ multiplex PCR; TCRdb lists only in-frame clones, some missing. Among 190,000 or so clones listed, around 87% were seen once. The sequenced material came from peripheral blood. The source of these receptors is a woman between 18 and 29 years old who had recovered from COVID-19.

The chain combines TRBV7-8 with TRBJ2-3; D might be TRBD2 (6 bases). Deletions cut 3 bases from V and 6 bases from J, with 7 bases between. The CDR3 spans 12 residues. Germline lookup yields CDR1 SGHVS and CDR2 FQNEAQ. CDR3 nucleotides: TGTGCCAGCAGCTTTGGGAGGGATACGCAGTATTTT. This gives the protein CASSFGRDTQYF.

Concerning this clone itself: The same CDR3 is also encoded by other DNA sequences in this sample. The chain is built from TRBV5-4 and TRBJ2-1; TRBD2 aligns across 11 bases. The ends lost 1 base at V and 8 bases at J; junction bases unmatched: 5. Germline lookup yields CDR1 SGHNT and CDR2 YYREEE (reference sequence). This CDR3 is built from 15 residues. The CDR3 nucleotides are TGTGCCAGCAGCTTGAGGCTAGCGGGGGGCTATGAGCAGTTCTTC. Its protein is CASSLRLAGGYEQFF.

In this sample, this clone turned up a few times. The genes are TRBV15 and TRBJ2-5; 8 nucleotides align to TRBD1. Germline CDR1 LNHNV, CDR2 YYDKDF (reference sequence). The CDR3 loop spans 13 amino acids. V shed 3 bases, J shed 7 bases, and the junction held 4 bases outside the gene matches. The CDR3 region is CATSSQGAGTQYF. CDR3 nucleotides: TGTGCCACCAGCAGCCAGGGGGCGGGGACCCAGTACTTC.

V and J are TRBV5-5 and TRBJ2-7, with 9 positions matching TRBD1. Per the germline V gene, CDR1 is SGHKS and CDR2 is YYEKEE (reference sequence). V lost 3 bases to trimming and J lost 5 bases; unmatched junction nucleotides: 6. The CDR3 loop spans 14 amino acids. In DNA form, the CDR3 reads TGTGCCAGCAGCTCGACAGGGGGATTCAACGAGCAGTACGTC. Amino acids: CASSSTGGFNEQYV.

The chain is built from TRBV30 and TRBJ1-2; a weak D match, TRBD1 (5 bases). Germline CDR1 reads GTSNPN; CDR2 reads SVGIG (reference sequence). The CDR3 has 11 residues. V was pared by 2 bases and J by 8 bases, with 9 bases between. Written as DNA, the CDR3 is TGTGCCTGGAGTCGGGGGAGCGGCTACACCTTC. It codes for CAWSRGSGYTF.

This clone was seen at least ten times. The chain links TRBV6-4 to TRBJ2-3; 8 nucleotides align to TRBD2. The trim removed 4 bases at V and 2 bases at J, leaving 2 bases unmatched. Germline-derived CDR1 and CDR2 are MRHNA and SNTAGT. CDR3 length: 14 amino acids. The CDR3 DNA follows: TGTGCCAGCAGTGTCGGGGGGGCCACAGATACGCAGTATTTT. As protein: CASSVGGATDTQYF.

In this sample, this clone turned up a few times. CDR3 nucleotides: TGTGCCAGCAGCTTTAGCGGGAGTGCAGAGACCCAGTACTTC. Translated: CASSFSGSAETQYF. This sequence joins TRBV9 and TRBJ2-5; 9 positions agree with TRBD2. Germline V lookup: CDR1 SGDLS, CDR2 YYNGEE. V gave up 4 bases and J gave up 4 bases; unmatched junction bases: 5. The CDR3 sequence is 14 residues long.

V is TRBV5-4 and J is TRBJ2-5; D possibly corresponds to TRBD1 (6 bases). The CDR3 is 14 residues long. V was trimmed by 0 bases and J by 5 bases, leaving 11 bases between them. Per germline, CDR1 SGHNT and CDR2 YYREEE (reference sequence). CDR3 loop: CASSLESGDETQYF. The CDR3 DNA sequence: TGTGCCAGCAGCTTGGAATCAGGGGATGAGACCCAGTACTTC.

V is TRBV23-1 and J is TRBJ1-5; 9 positions match TRBD1. TRBV23-1 falls under the ORF class, with uncertain function. The CDR3 runs to 18 residues. The junction had 12 bases not matched to a gene; V was cut back by 0 bases and J by 6 bases. CDR3 nucleotides: TGCGCCAGCAGTCAATCTACTAAGAAACAGGGGGCGCGTCAGCCCCAGCATTTT. This sequence encodes CASSQSTKKQGARQPQHF.

This sequence joins TRBV28 and TRBJ2-3, with unresolved D. The CDR3 totals 15 residues. V gave up 4 bases and J gave up 0 bases, with 11 bases separating them. Germline CDR1 is MDHEN and CDR2 is SYDVKM. CDR3 nucleotide sequence: TGTGCCAGCAGTTCCCTTTCCTCTAGCACAGATACGCAGTATTTT. The encoded protein is CASSSLSSSTDTQYF.

The chain links TRBV4-1 to TRBJ1-1; 7 bases line up with TRBD1. The V gene end was trimmed by 1 base and the J gene end by 1 base; junction bases not matched to a gene: 12. The germline V gene encodes CDR1 MGHRA and CDR2 YSYEKL. CDR3 length: 18 amino acids. CDR3 sequence reads: CASSQGGGAWRGNTEAFF. CDR3 DNA sequence: TGCGCCAGCAGCCAAGGAGGGGGCGCATGGAGGGGGAACACTGAAGCTTTCTTT.

The chain uses TRBV7-8 and TRBJ2-3; the D gene is possibly TRBD2 (5 bases). The CDR3 consists of 17 residues. V lost 6 bases to trimming and J lost 1 base, with 20 bases between them. CDR1 is SGHVS, CDR2 FQNEAQ, per germline. In nucleotides, the CDR3 is TGTGCCAGCAGGGTCGGACTCGCGGAGTACCGCACAGATACGCAGTATTTT. As protein: CASRVGLAEYRTDTQYF.

The chain carries TRBV4-3 and TRBJ2-7; D possibly corresponds to TRBD2 (6 bases). CDR1 and CDR2 from the germline V gene are LGHNA and YSLEER. The CDR3 length is 13 residues. V lost 0 bases and J 8 bases, leaving 11 bases between the germline ends. CDR3 sequence reads: CASSQDGGSKQYF. The CDR3, as DNA: TGCGCCAGCAGCCAAGATGGGGGGAGCAAGCAGTACTTC.

J is TRBJ2-1 and V is TRBV27; possible D gene TRBD2, 6 bases. The germline V gene has CDR1 MNHEY and CDR2 SMNVEV (reference sequence). This CDR3 spans 14 amino acids. Deletions cut 5 bases from V and 9 bases from J, with 17 bases between. Here the CDR3 reads CASSLATGGIEQFF. The CDR3, as DNA: TGTGCCAGCAGTCTAGCCACCGGGGGTATTGAGCAGTTCTTC.

The rearrangement joins TRBV7-2 to TRBJ1-2; D not resolved. The V and J ends lost 1 base and 14 bases respectively, with 17 bases between them. Looked up from germline, CDR1 is SGHTA and CDR2 is FQGNSA. The CDR3 covers 13 residues. The CDR3 loop reads CASSLGGRSGGTF. In nucleotides, the CDR3 is TGTGCCAGCAGCTTAGGTGGGCGATCTGGCGGGACCTTC.

This sequence joins TRBV9 and TRBJ2-7; the match to TRBD1 covers 8 bases. Germline CDR1 reads SGDLS; CDR2 reads YYNGEE. CDR3 size: 14 residues. The J segment lost 5 bases and the V segment lost 2 bases, leaving 6 bases of the junction unmatched. In DNA form, the CDR3 reads TGTGCCAGCAGCGTTCGGACAGGGAGCAACGAGCAGTACTTC. It codes for CASSVRTGSNEQYF.

The CDR3 nucleotides read TGCGCCAGCAGCTTCTTCGTAGAGAACACTGAAGCTTTCTTT. This encodes CASSFFVENTEAFF. The J gene is TRBJ1-1, the V gene TRBV5-1; no definite D call. Trimming cost V 2 bases and J 1 base, with 9 bases left between them. CDR3 size: 14 residues. Germline CDR1 and CDR2: SGHRS and YFSETQ.

In its sample, this clone was seen once. CDR3 sequence reads: CASSLVGWGGTDTQYF. CDR3 in DNA: TGTGCCAGCAGCTTGGTGGGTTGGGGGGGCACAGATACGCAGTATTTT. The V and J genes are TRBV5-4 and TRBJ2-3; D may be TRBD2 (6 bases). Per germline, CDR1 SGHNT and CDR2 YYREEE (reference sequence). This CDR3 has 16 amino acids. The germline V and J ends were trimmed by 0 bases and 1 base, with 12 bases remaining between them.

The genes are TRBV25-1 and TRBJ2-2; the match to TRBD1 covers 8 bases. This CDR3 contains 16 residues. Trimming cost V 0 bases and J 6 bases; bases outside gene matches: 6. Germline CDR1 is MGHDK and CDR2 is SYGVNS. CDR3 protein: CASSEYSRGLAGELFF. Here the CDR3 DNA reads TGTGCCAGCAGTGAATATTCCAGGGGGCTCGCCGGGGAGCTGTTTTTT.

This clone appeared a few times. The chain joins TRBV4-3 to TRBJ2-2; D gene uncertain. Trimming removed 0 bases from V and 2 bases from J, with 13 bases in between. The V gene's germline CDR1 is LGHNA and CDR2 YSLEER. This CDR3 is 17 amino acids long. CDR3 in amino acids: CASSQDNVQANTGELFF. CDR3 nucleotide sequence: TGCGCCAGCAGCCAAGATAATGTCCAGGCCAACACCGGGGAGCTGTTTTTT.

The chain joins TRBV2 to TRBJ2-3; 11 bases map to TRBD2. The J segment lost 8 bases and the V segment lost 2 bases, leaving 12 bases of the junction unmatched. Germline CDR1 is SNHLY and CDR2 is FYNNEI. This CDR3 is 17 amino acids long. CDR3 region: CASSELGSGRAQGTQYF. CDR3 nucleotides: TGTGCCAGCAGTGAACTGGGTAGCGGGAGGGCGCAGGGTACGCAGTATTTT.

V usage is TRBV3-1 (or the pseudogene TRBV3-2) and J usage is TRBJ1-3; TRBD1 aligns across 8 bases. The V gene end was trimmed by 1 base and the J gene end by 4 bases; junction bases not matched to a gene: 6. Germline CDR1 reads LGHDT; CDR2 reads YNNKEL (reference sequence). This CDR3 has 16 residues. CDR3 residues: CASSQADRAGGNTIYF. The CDR3 DNA follows: TGTGCCAGCAGCCAAGCGGACAGGGCTGGAGGAAACACCATATATTTT.

This clone has only one observation. The chain joins TRBV5-1 to TRBJ2-1; 10 bases are shared with TRBD1. This CDR3 is built from 16 residues. J gave up 4 bases and V 4 bases, and 8 bases lay outside the gene matches. The germline CDR1 and CDR2 sequences are SGHRS and YFSETQ. The CDR3, as DNA: TGCGCCAGCAGCCCCAACGACAGGGGGCCTTACAATGAGCAGTTCTTC. Its translation is CASSPNDRGPYNEQFF. Variable domain in full (rest from reference TRBV5-1 and TRBJ2-1): KAGVTQTPRYLIKTRGQQVTLSCSPISGHRSVSWYQQTPGQGLQFLFEYFSETQRNKGNFPGRFSGRQFSNSRSEMNVSTLELGDSALYLCASSPNDRGPYNEQFFGPGTRLTVL.

The CDR3 protein is CASGSPPGVNIQYF. The CDR3 coding sequence is TGTGCCAGCGGGTCGCCTCCTGGAGTGAACATTCAGTACTTC. V and J are TRBV7-2 and TRBJ2-4; D ambiguous. V shed 8 bases and J shed 7 bases, with 18 bases lying between them. The CDR3 is made up of 14 amino acids. Per germline, CDR1 SGHTA and CDR2 FQGNSA.

The chain uses TRBV18 and TRBJ1-2; D might be TRBD1 (6 bases). CDR1 is KGHSH and CDR2 is LQKENI in the germline V gene. Trimming cost V 3 bases and J 3 bases, with 8 bases left between them. The CDR3 sequence is 13 residues long. The CDR3 region has the DNA TGTGCCAGCTCACCGGACAGAGACTATGGCTACACCTTC. It specifies CASSPDRDYGYTF.

A remark on this clone: Other DNA sequences in the sample encode the same CDR3. The rearrangement links TRBV5-4 to TRBJ2-3, with 8 nucleotides matching TRBD1. Germline CDR1 reads SGHNT; CDR2 reads YYREEE (reference sequence). The junction had 4 bases not matched to a gene; V was cut back by 4 bases and J by 0 bases. The CDR3 covers 15 residues. The CDR3 region is CASSLRDRSTDTQYF. CDR3 DNA sequence: TGTGCCAGCAGCCTCCGGGACAGGAGCACAGATACGCAGTATTTT.

The chain links TRBV11-3 to TRBJ2-5; TRBD1 matches at 7 bases. The length of the CDR3 is 13 residues. Trimming removed 8 bases from V and 3 bases from J; junction bases left unmatched: 6. CDR1 and CDR2 from the germline V gene are SGHNT and YENEEA. The CDR3 reads CASGRDREETQYF. DNA for the CDR3: TGTGCCAGCGGCCGGGACAGAGAAGAGACCCAGTACTTC.

This clone was detected only a few times. The J gene is TRBJ1-1, the V gene TRBV6-6; tentative D call: TRBD1 (5 bases). The CDR3 runs 11 residues. Germline V gene sequence: CDR1 MNHNY, CDR2 SVGAGI (reference sequence). The CDR3 loop is CGTGERTEAFF. DNA of the CDR3: TGTGGGACGGGGGAGCGGACTGAAGCTTTCTTT.

The CDR3 DNA follows: TGTGCCAGCAGCAGCGGACAGAGTAGCAATCAGCCCCAGCATTTT. This codes for CASSSGQSSNQPQHF. This chain uses TRBV4-2 with TRBJ1-5, with a tentative D call TRBD1 (6 bases). V was shortened by 5 bases and J by 0 bases, with 11 bases between the two germline ends. CDR3 length: 15 residues. Germline assignment: CDR1 LGHNA and CDR2 YNFKEQ.